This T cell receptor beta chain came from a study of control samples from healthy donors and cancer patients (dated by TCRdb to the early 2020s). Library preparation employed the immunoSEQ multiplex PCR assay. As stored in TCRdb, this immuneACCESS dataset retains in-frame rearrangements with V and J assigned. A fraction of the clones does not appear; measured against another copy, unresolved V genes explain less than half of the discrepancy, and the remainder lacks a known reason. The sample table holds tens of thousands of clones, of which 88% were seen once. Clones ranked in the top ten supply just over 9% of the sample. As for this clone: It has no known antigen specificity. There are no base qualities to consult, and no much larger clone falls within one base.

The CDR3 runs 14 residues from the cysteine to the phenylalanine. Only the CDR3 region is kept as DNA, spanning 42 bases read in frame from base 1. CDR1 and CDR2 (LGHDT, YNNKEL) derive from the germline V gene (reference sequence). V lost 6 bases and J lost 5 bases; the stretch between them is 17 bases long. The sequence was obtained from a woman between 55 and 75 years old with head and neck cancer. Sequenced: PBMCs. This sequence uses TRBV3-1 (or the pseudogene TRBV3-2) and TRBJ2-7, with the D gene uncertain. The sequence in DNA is TGTGCCAGCAGTCACCGGGCCCTGCAGGACGAGCAGTACTTC. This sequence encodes CASSHRALQDEQYF.